The entry that follows covers one T cell receptor (beta chain) sequence. The clone's antigen remains unknown. Base qualities are not at hand, and no much larger clone is one base apart. Whole blood was collected in K2EDTA tubes by collaborating institutions according to the institutions' own protocols. For TCRbeta analysis, collaborator samples were shipped as frozen whole blood, as isolated PBMCs, or as DNA extracted from either sample type. This sample was taken from a study of blood T cell repertoires in COVID-19 (dated by TCRdb to about 2020). For the wider study: Samples from collaborators originated in the United States, Italy and Spain and spanned both the acute and convalescent phases of COVID-19. Subjects who had been exposed to COVID-19, were actively infected with it, or had recovered from it provided the deeply sampled blood TCRbeta repertoires that made up the dataset. Where HLA class I and class II types were available, the types were taken from metadata supplied by the sample provider, not from assay-based typing. A freely available public database, intended as a resource for researchers studying the immune response to SARS-CoV-2, is where the repertoires were released. The prospective study material was composed of cDNA or gDNA derived from T cells, B-cell-depleted T cells, or PBMCs. The samples were drawn from two sources: the first 160 participants of the ongoing ImmuneRACE study, and 1,200 or so subjects contributed by 6 global collaborators. Nearly every sample came with metadata listing a de-identified subject ID, COVID-19 status, age in years and sex.

Results the study describes overall, beyond this receptor: Clinical and demographic metadata were provided uncurated, with the amount varying by source and participant.

V has 6 bases trimmed and J has 4 bases trimmed; junction bases matching no gene number 5. Its CDR3 holds 14 amino acids, cysteine through phenylalanine. Solely the CDR3 DNA is kept, with 42 bases framed from the first base. Via the germline V gene (reference sequence), CDR1 is MNHEY and CDR2 SMNVEV. The immunoSEQ Assay, a bias-controlled multiplex PCR, was used to amplify TCRbeta CDR3 regions from genomic DNA. The authors' analysis ran thus. Within the assay, amplification of reference gene primers was used to estimate how many nucleated cells each sample contained. Sequence reads were collapsed and filtered to measure the absolute abundance of every unique TCRbeta CDR3 rearrangement. For each sample, productive Simpson clonality was calculated as the square root of Simpson's diversity index over productive rearrangements. TCRdb re-hosts the immuneACCESS table, in-frame sequences only. Its copies lack some clones; in the studies checked, an unresolved V gene accounts for under half of them, and the cause for the rest is not known. Clonal size and the V and J genes are those of that table, whereas D and trimming came from the DNA. The sample records around 280,000 clones, around four fifths of which are singletons. The ten largest clones capture about 4% of the sample.

The specimen sequenced was peripheral blood. The source is a woman between 50 and 59 years old with active or convalescent COVID-19. The sequence joins TRBV27 to TRBJ1-2, with 10 central nucleotides matching TRBD1. The DNA sequence follows: TGTGCCAGCAGGTGGACAGGGGGTCCCTATGGCTACACCTTC. Its protein reads: CASRWTGGPYGYTF.